This TCR beta chain was sequenced during a study of blood T cell repertoires in COVID-19. At the level of the study: T cells, B-cell-depleted T cells, or PBMCs provided the cDNA or gDNA that served as material.

Germline assignment: CDR1 MDHEN and CDR2 SYDVKM. V shed 10 bases, J shed 4 bases, and the junction held 8 bases outside the gene matches. This CDR3 contains 13 residues. Original methodology: How many nucleated cells were present was estimated from reference gene primer amplification. Generated by immunoSEQ multiplex PCR, the TCRdb table keeps only in-frame clones and is missing some. That table gives V, J and clone size, and the DNA gave D and trimming. Among 85,000 to 120,000 clones listed, over 60% were seen once. Specimen: peripheral blood. The TCR sequence derives from a man older than 75 with COVID-19, enrolled during active disease. The chain couples TRBV28 to TRBJ2-5, with TRBD2 matching over 8 bases. The CDR3 DNA reads as TGTGCCACCGACCGGGGGGGCCGAGAGACCCAGTACTTC. It codes for CATDRGGRETQYF.